This T cell receptor (beta chain) emerged from a study of post-analysis software for immune sequencing data. On the study more broadly: Disease courses included relapsing-remitting, secondary progressive and progressive-relapsing multiple sclerosis.

The study's findings and limits: The study found significantly lower normalized Chao1 diversity in multiple sclerosis patients than in controls. Five or six TRBV segments were more frequent in patients than controls; TRBV5-6, TRBV5-1 and TRBV20-1 belonged to this group. Co-batched samples clustered tightly together by F measure.

Researchers reported that TCR beta cDNA libraries carried unique molecular identifiers. cDNA molecules numbering roughly 0.5 million came from roughly 1.1 to 9.2 million T cells. Via MiXCR, TCRdb re-called the PCR reads, giving one row per CDR3 protein. The table records 700,000 to 800,000 distinct CDR3 sequences, roughly 27% of them present only once. Germline V lookup: CDR1 SGHDT, CDR2 YYEEEE. The CDR3 is 11 amino acids. Trimming removed 5 bases at V and 15 bases at J, with 15 bases between. Comments on this clonotype: The antigen remains undetermined.

The TCR was taken from a girl under 18 with multiple sclerosis. Sequenced input: blood. The rearrangement links TRBV5-6 to TRBJ2-1; the D gene could be TRBD1 or TRBD2 (6 bases each). The chain's CDR3 is CASSARGGPFF. The CDR3 coding sequence is TGTGCCAGCAGTGCGAGAGGGGGGCCGTTCTTC. Filled out from reference TRBV5-6 and TRBJ2-1, the complete variable domain reads DAGVTQSPTHLIKTRGQQVTLRCSPKSGHDTVSWYQQALGQGPQFIFQYYEEEERQRGNFPDRFSGHQFPNYSSELNVNALLLGDSALYLCASSARGGPFFGPGTRLTVL.